A selection of T cell receptor beta chains follows, all from one sample in a study of long-term antiretroviral therapy in people with HIV. Clones were sequenced by immunoSEQ multiplex PCR, and TCRdb holds only the in-frame ones, with some missing. Counted here are some 21,000 clones, more than 70% occurring once; the ten biggest clones make up 9% to 15%. The specimen comprised unsorted PBMCs, sampled approximately 1.8 years before starting antiretroviral therapy. The receptor set was obtained from a woman aged 40-49 years with HIV. Both conserved end residues are part of each CDR3. D genes are given only for firm matches. Size tells how often a clone was seen (once, few, many) or the class of an expanded clone, and some rows leave it out.

j_call: TRBJ2-7; d_call: NA; clone_size: medium-sized; v_call: TRBV30; cdr3_aa: CAWRWGAYHEQYF; cdr3_nt: TGTGCCTGGAGGTGGGGGGCGTACCACGAGCAGTACTTC
j_call: TRBJ2-7; d_call: NA; clone_size: NA; v_call: TRBV5-1; cdr3_aa: CASSLMGDAYEQYF; cdr3_nt: TGCGCCAGCAGCTTGATGGGGGACGCATACGAGCAGTACTTC
j_call: TRBJ2-7; d_call: TRBD2; clone_size: NA; v_call: TRBV7-9; cdr3_aa: CASSTTSGLSYEQYF; cdr3_nt: TGTGCCAGCAGCACGACTAGCGGTTTATCCTACGAGCAGTACTTC
j_call: TRBJ1-2; d_call: NA; clone_size: NA; v_call: TRBV4-2; cdr3_aa: CASSQAAAGANYGYTF; cdr3_nt: TGTGCCAGCAGCCAAGCCGCGGCAGGGGCCAACTATGGCTACACCTTC
j_call: TRBJ1-6; d_call: TRBD1; clone_size: few; v_call: TRBV6-5; cdr3_aa: CASSFSGQSDSPLHF; cdr3_nt: TGTGCCAGCAGTTTCTCGGGACAGTCGGATTCACCCCTCCACTTT
j_call: TRBJ2-7; d_call: TRBD2; clone_size: NA; v_call: TRBV7-9; cdr3_aa: CASSSPGLAGSYEQYF; cdr3_nt: TGTGCCAGCAGCTCGCCGGGACTAGCGGGCTCCTACGAGCAGTACTTC
j_call: TRBJ1-5; d_call: NA; clone_size: NA; v_call: TRBV10-3; cdr3_aa: CAIRGDSNQPQHF; cdr3_nt: TGTGCCATCAGGGGGGATAGCAATCAGCCCCAGCATTTT
j_call: TRBJ2-7; d_call: NA; clone_size: NA; v_call: TRBV6-6; cdr3_aa: CASSYSWAESYEQYF; cdr3_nt: TGTGCCAGCAGTTACTCTTGGGCTGAGTCCTACGAGCAGTACTTC
j_call: TRBJ1-6; d_call: NA; clone_size: few; v_call: TRBV7-6; cdr3_aa: CASSVRTAYNSPLHF; cdr3_nt: TGTGCCAGCAGCGTAAGGACAGCCTATAATTCACCCCTCCACTTT
j_call: TRBJ1-1; d_call: NA; clone_size: NA; v_call: TRBV6-1; cdr3_aa: CASSQGRLEAFF; cdr3_nt: TGTGCCAGCAGTCAGGGCAGACTTGAAGCTTTCTTT
j_call: TRBJ1-2; d_call: NA; clone_size: few; v_call: TRBV7-9; cdr3_aa: CASSLRPQGISGSDGYTF; cdr3_nt: TGTGCCAGCAGCCTACGTCCCCAGGGGATTAGCGGATCGGATGGCTACACCTTC
j_call: TRBJ2-3; d_call: NA; clone_size: NA; v_call: TRBV7-9; cdr3_aa: CASRGTRDTQYF; cdr3_nt: TGTGCCAGCAGGGGCACCAGGGATACGCAGTATTTT
j_call: TRBJ2-3; d_call: NA; clone_size: NA; v_call: TRBV2; cdr3_aa: CASRPGTNPSRDTQYF; cdr3_nt: TGTGCCAGCAGACCCGGGACCAACCCTAGCAGAGATACGCAGTATTTT
j_call: TRBJ2-7; d_call: TRBD2; clone_size: few; v_call: TRBV11-2; cdr3_aa: CASSPAGGSAEQYF; cdr3_nt: TGTGCCAGCAGCCCAGCGGGGGGGAGTGCCGAGCAGTACTTC
j_call: TRBJ2-2; d_call: TRBD2; clone_size: NA; v_call: TRBV5-1; cdr3_aa: CASSLQPGGEVGELFF; cdr3_nt: TGCGCCAGCAGCTTGCAACCGGGAGGTGAGGTCGGGGAGCTGTTTTTT
j_call: TRBJ1-1; d_call: NA; clone_size: NA; v_call: TRBV6-6; cdr3_aa: CASSYSVNTEAFF; cdr3_nt: TGTGCCAGCAGTTACTCGGTGAACACTGAAGCTTTCTTT
j_call: TRBJ2-3; d_call: TRBD2; clone_size: once; v_call: TRBV29-1; cdr3_aa: CSARGGSGTDTQYF; cdr3_nt: TGCAGCGCACGGGGCGGGAGTGGGACAGATACGCAGTATTTT
j_call: TRBJ1-2; d_call: TRBD1; clone_size: NA; v_call: TRBV7-8; cdr3_aa: CASSPRTGKVGYTF; cdr3_nt: TGTGCCAGCAGCCCGCGGACAGGGAAGGTGGGCTACACCTTC
j_call: TRBJ1-1; d_call: NA; clone_size: NA; v_call: TRBV2; cdr3_aa: CASRERGPEAFF; cdr3_nt: TGTGCCAGCAGGGAGAGGGGCCCTGAAGCTTTCTTT
j_call: TRBJ1-1; d_call: NA; clone_size: NA; v_call: TRBV23-1; cdr3_aa: CAILDSRAFF; cdr3_nt: TGCGCCATCCTGGACAGTAGAGCTTTCTTT
j_call: TRBJ1-1; d_call: NA; clone_size: NA; v_call: TRBV19; cdr3_aa: CASSIIGRGTEAFF; cdr3_nt: TGTGCCAGTAGTATCATCGGCAGGGGCACTGAAGCTTTCTTT
j_call: TRBJ1-1; d_call: NA; clone_size: NA; v_call: TRBV7-9; cdr3_aa: CASSLNTEAFF; cdr3_nt: TGTGCCAGCAGCTTAAACACTGAAGCTTTCTTT
j_call: TRBJ2-5; d_call: NA; clone_size: NA; v_call: TRBV19; cdr3_aa: CASTSSAHRGGETQYF; cdr3_nt: TGTGCCAGTACCTCCTCGGCTCACAGGGGAGGGGAGACCCAGTACTTC
j_call: TRBJ2-3; d_call: TRBD1; clone_size: few; v_call: TRBV23-1; cdr3_aa: CASSPSGRDSRTDTQYF; cdr3_nt: TGCGCCAGCAGTCCCTCAGGCCGGGACAGTCGCACAGATACGCAGTATTTT
j_call: TRBJ2-4; d_call: NA; clone_size: once; v_call: TRBV29-1; cdr3_aa: CSVEDGKNIQYF; cdr3_nt: TGCAGCGTTGAAGATGGAAAAAACATTCAGTACTTC
j_call: TRBJ2-1; d_call: TRBD2; clone_size: NA; v_call: TRBV4-2; cdr3_aa: CASSHQRGEQFF; cdr3_nt: TGTGCCAGCAGCCACCAGCGGGGAGAGCAGTTCTTC
j_call: TRBJ1-4; d_call: TRBD1; clone_size: NA; v_call: TRBV7-6; cdr3_aa: CASSSTGKGEKLFF; cdr3_nt: TGTGCCAGCAGCTCGACAGGGAAGGGTGAAAAACTGTTTTTT
j_call: TRBJ2-7; d_call: NA; clone_size: NA; v_call: TRBV5-1; cdr3_aa: CASSLAARGYEQYF; cdr3_nt: TGCGCCAGCAGCTTAGCAGCCAGGGGCTACGAGCAGTACTTC
j_call: TRBJ1-1; d_call: NA; clone_size: NA; v_call: TRBV19; cdr3_aa: CASSSEGLYTEAFF; cdr3_nt: TGTGCCAGTAGTTCGGAGGGTCTTTACACTGAAGCTTTCTTT
j_call: TRBJ1-1; d_call: TRBD1; clone_size: NA; v_call: TRBV18; cdr3_aa: CASSPVAGGGTEAFF; cdr3_nt: TGTGCCAGCTCACCAGTGGCAGGGGGTGGGACTGAAGCTTTCTTT
j_call: TRBJ1-2; d_call: NA; clone_size: NA; v_call: TRBV5-1; cdr3_aa: CASSLESPNYGYTF; cdr3_nt: TGCGCCAGCAGCTTGGAGTCACCCAACTATGGCTACACCTTC
j_call: TRBJ2-2; d_call: TRBD2; clone_size: NA; v_call: TRBV7-9; cdr3_aa: CASSRAGLAGGQDTGELFF; cdr3_nt: TGTGCCAGCAGCCGAGCAGGACTAGCGGGGGGGCAGGACACCGGGGAGCTGTTTTTT
j_call: TRBJ2-1; d_call: NA; clone_size: NA; v_call: TRBV7-7; cdr3_aa: CASSLYPGINNEQFF; cdr3_nt: TGTGCCAGCAGCCTGTACCCCGGGATTAACAATGAGCAGTTCTTC
j_call: TRBJ2-7; d_call: TRBD2; clone_size: NA; v_call: TRBV11-2; cdr3_aa: CASSLIAGNYEQYF; cdr3_nt: TGTGCCAGCAGCTTAATAGCGGGAAACTACGAGCAGTACTTC
j_call: TRBJ2-2; d_call: NA; clone_size: NA; v_call: TRBV19; cdr3_aa: CASSWDTSTGELFF; cdr3_nt: TGTGCCAGTAGTTGGGACACAAGCACCGGGGAGCTGTTTTTT
j_call: TRBJ2-1; d_call: TRBD1; clone_size: few; v_call: TRBV7-9; cdr3_aa: CASTSGTGIIRNEQFF; cdr3_nt: TGTGCCAGCACCTCCGGGACAGGGATAATTAGGAATGAGCAGTTCTTC
j_call: TRBJ2-5; d_call: TRBD2; clone_size: NA; v_call: TRBV7-9; cdr3_aa: CASSLPTSGTETQYF; cdr3_nt: TGTGCCAGCAGCTTACCGACTAGCGGGACGGAGACCCAGTACTTC